The clone carrying this T cell receptor (beta chain) was recorded a few times. Its target is not known. V was cut by 1 base and J by 6 bases, with 10 bases left in between. From germline, CDR1 is SGHAT and CDR2 FQNNGV. CDR3 length equals 13 residues. This entry is derived from a study of human T cells and chemical hapten exposure. General observations from the study: Significantly more large CDR3 similarity clusters arose among expanded TCRs than among controls.

TCRdb ran MiXCR on the RACE reads and lists one entry per CDR3 protein. The sample records fewer than 200,000 distinct CDR3 sequences, about 22% being singletons. Time point specified: patch test 1, 2 weeks after DPC sensitization. Treatment specified: therapeutic diphenylcyclopropenone sensitization with weekly scalp DPC. This TCR came from a woman aged 50 to 60 with alopecia areata. Some clones in this sample may be carry-over from other donors' samples. The chain couples TRBV11-2 to TRBJ2-7; the D is unclear. The specimen comprised whole blood, sampled in connection with sensitization to the hapten diphenylcyclopropenone (DPC). CDR3 in amino acids: CASSLALDTEQYF. Here the CDR3 DNA reads TGTGCCAGCAGCTTAGCCCTCGATACCGAGCAGTACTTC.